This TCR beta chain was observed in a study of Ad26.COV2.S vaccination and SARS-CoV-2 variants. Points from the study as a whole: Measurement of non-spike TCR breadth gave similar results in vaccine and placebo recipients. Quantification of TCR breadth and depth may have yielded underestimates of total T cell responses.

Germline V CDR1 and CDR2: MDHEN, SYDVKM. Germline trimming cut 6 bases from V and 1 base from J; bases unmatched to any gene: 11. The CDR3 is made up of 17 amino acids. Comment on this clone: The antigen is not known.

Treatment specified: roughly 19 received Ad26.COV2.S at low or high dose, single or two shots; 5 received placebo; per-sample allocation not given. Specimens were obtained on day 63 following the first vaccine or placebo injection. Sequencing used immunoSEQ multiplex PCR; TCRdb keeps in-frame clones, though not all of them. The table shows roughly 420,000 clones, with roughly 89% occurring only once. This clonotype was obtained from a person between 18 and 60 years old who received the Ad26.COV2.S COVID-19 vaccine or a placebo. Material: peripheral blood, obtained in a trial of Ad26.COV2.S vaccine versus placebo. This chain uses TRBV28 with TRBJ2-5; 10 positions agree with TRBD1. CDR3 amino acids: CASSTGTGVVLQETQYF. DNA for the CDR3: TGTGCCAGCAGCACCGGGACAGGGGTCGTCCTCCAAGAGACCCAGTACTTC.